This T cell receptor beta chain originates from a study of graft-versus-host responses after intestinal transplantation. Some clones are missing from TCRdb's copy, which holds only in-frame ones; the method was immunoSEQ multiplex PCR. The sample has 90,000 to 100,000 clones, around nine tenths seen once; the top ten hold 0.5%. This clone was seen once. What it binds is unknown. V shed 3 bases and J 3 bases; nucleotides not matched to a gene: 5. This CDR3 has 14 amino acids. The germline V gene encodes CDR1 GTSNPN and CDR2 SVGIG (reference sequence). This receptor was obtained from a human donor who received an intestinal transplant. The genes are TRBV30 and TRBJ2-1, with TRBD2 matching 7 bases. The material was unstimulated CD8+ T cells sorted from spleen or lymph node cells, obtained before intestinal transplant. CDR3 residues: CAWRLGGIYNEQFF. The CDR3 DNA sequence: TGTGCCTGGAGGCTCGGGGGGATCTACAATGAGCAGTTCTTC.